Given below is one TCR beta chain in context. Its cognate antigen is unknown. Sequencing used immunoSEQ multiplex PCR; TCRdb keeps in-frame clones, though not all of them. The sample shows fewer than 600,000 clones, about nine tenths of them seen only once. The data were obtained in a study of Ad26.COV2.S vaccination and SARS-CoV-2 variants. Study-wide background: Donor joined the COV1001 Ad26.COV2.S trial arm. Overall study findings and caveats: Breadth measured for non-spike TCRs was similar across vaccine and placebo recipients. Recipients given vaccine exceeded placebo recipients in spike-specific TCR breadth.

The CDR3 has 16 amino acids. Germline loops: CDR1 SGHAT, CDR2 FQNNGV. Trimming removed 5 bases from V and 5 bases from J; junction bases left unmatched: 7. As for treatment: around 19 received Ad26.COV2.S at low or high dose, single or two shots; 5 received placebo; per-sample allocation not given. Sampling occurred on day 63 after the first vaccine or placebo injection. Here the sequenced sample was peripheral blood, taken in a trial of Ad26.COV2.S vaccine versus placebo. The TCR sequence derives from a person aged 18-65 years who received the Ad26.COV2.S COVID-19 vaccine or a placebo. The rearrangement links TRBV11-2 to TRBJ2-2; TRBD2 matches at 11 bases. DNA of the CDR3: TGTGCCAGCAGCCTTGCTAGCGGGGGGTTTACCGGGGAGCTGTTTTTT. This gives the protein CASSLASGGFTGELFF.